This T cell receptor (beta chain) is drawn from a study of cytomegalovirus exposure and HLA in healthy donors. Study as a whole: Falling in the Caucasian-associated ancestry cluster were about 83% of under 450 genotyped donors. General observations from the study: Cytomegalovirus status was reportedly diagnosed by the classifier with high specificity and sensitivity.

A remark on this clone: The antigen is not known.

Primers for the PCR totalled 60 Vbeta and 13 Jbeta. Sequencing used immunoSEQ multiplex PCR; TCRdb keeps in-frame clones, though not all of them. The top ten hold 2% to 2.5% of the sample, which has 150,000 to 200,000 clones, about 72% seen once. As for the donors, each was a healthy bone marrow donor. The TCR comes from a human donor in good health. Sequenced: PBMCs.

The CDR3 DNA reads TGTGCCAGCTCGGGCGGGCTAAGCTCCTACGAGCAGTACTTC. It is translated as CASSGGLSSYEQYF. The chain combines TRBV7-8 with TRBJ2-7, with D possibly matching TRBD2 (5 bases). CDR3 size: 14 residues. The V and J ends lost 8 bases and 0 bases respectively, with 14 bases between them. Germline CDR1 is SGHVS and CDR2 is FQNEAQ.